The source of this TCR beta chain is a study of preoperative IRX-2 immunotherapy in early breast cancer. The CDR3 is made up of 14 amino acids. In germline, CDR1 is MNHNS, CDR2 SASEGT. Trimming cost V 5 bases and J 4 bases, with 14 bases left between them. Sequencing used immunoSEQ multiplex PCR; TCRdb keeps in-frame clones, though not all of them. This table has around 25,000 clones, around 95% appearing once. Treatment noted: preoperative locoregional IRX-2 cytokine immunotherapy. Patients received preoperative, locoregional IRX-2 cytokine immunotherapy in a phase Ib study. The TCR originated in a human donor with breast cancer. This chain uses TRBV6-1 with TRBJ1-2, with D perhaps matching TRBD1 (6 bases). The material was tumor tissue, obtained after IRX-2 immunotherapy. In nucleotides, the CDR3 is TGTGCCAGCAGTCTAACAGGGTTGGGCTATGGCTACACCTTC. Translating it yields CASSLTGLGYGYTF.